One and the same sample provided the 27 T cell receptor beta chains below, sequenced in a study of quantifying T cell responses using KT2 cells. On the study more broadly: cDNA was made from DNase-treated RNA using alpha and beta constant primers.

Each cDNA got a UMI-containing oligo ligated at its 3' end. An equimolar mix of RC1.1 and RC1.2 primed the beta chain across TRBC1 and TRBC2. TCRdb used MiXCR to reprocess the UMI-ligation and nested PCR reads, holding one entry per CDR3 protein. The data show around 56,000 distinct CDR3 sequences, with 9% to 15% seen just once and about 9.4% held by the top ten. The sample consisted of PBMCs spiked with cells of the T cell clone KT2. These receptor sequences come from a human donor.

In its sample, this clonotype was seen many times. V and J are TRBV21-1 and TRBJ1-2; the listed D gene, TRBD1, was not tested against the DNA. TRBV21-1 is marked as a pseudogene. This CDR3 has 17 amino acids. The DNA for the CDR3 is TGTGCCAGCAGCATCCCCCGGTTTATGGGGTCTAACTATGGCTACACCTTC. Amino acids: CASSIPRFMGSNYGYTF.

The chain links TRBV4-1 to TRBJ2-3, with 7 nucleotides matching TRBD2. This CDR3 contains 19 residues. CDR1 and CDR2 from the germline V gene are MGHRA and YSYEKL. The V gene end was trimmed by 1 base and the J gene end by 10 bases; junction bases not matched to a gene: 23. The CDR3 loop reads CASSQVRQRSGRVLEAQYF. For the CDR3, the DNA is TGCGCCAGCAGCCAAGTTCGACAGCGTAGCGGGCGGGTATTGGAGGCGCAGTATTTT.

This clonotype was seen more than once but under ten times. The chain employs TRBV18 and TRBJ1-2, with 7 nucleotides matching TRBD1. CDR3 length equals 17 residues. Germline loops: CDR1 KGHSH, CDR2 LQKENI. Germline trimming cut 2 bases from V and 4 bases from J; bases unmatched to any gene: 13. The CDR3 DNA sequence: TGTGCCAGCTCACCATCAGGTGAAGGGGGCGGATTCTATGGCTACACCTTC. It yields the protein CASSPSGEGGGFYGYTF.

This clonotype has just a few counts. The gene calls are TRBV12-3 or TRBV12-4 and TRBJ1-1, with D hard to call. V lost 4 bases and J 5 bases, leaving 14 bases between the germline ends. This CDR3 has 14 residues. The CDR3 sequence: CASSYLNNGTEAFF. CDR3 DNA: TGTGCCAGCAGTTACCTGAATAACGGAACTGAAGCTTTCTTT.

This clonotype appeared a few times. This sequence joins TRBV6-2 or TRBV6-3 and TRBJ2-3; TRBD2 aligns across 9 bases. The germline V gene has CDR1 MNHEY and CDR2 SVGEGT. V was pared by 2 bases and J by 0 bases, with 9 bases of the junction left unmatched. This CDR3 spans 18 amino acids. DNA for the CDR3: TGTGCCAGCAGTTACAGCGGTAGCGGGAGCTCGAGCACAGATACGCAGTATTTT. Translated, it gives CASSYSGSGSSSTDTQYF.

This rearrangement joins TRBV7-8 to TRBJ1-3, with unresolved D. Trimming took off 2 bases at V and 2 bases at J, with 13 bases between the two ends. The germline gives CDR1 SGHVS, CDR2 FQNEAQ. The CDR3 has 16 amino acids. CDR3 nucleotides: TGTGCCAGCAGCTTACGGGCCTCATCGCCTGGAAACACCATATATTTT. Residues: CASSLRASSPGNTIYF.

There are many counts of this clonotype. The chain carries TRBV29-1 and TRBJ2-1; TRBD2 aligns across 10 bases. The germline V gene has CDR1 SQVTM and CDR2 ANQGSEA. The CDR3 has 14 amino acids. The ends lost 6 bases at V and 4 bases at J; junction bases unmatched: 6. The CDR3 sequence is CSVPGLASYNEQFF. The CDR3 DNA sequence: TGCAGCGTCCCGGGACTAGCGAGTTACAATGAGCAGTTCTTC.

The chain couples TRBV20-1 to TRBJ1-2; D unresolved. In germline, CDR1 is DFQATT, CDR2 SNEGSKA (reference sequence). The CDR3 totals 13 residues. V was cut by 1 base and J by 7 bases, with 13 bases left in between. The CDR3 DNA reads TGCAGTGCTAGAGTGGCAGGAGTGAGTGGCTACACCTTC. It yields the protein CSARVAGVSGYTF.

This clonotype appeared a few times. The CDR3 loop reads CAISGGSGGLGETQYF. DNA for the CDR3: TGTGCCATCAGTGGTGGTAGCGGGGGGCTAGGAGAGACCCAGTACTTC. This rearrangement joins TRBV10-3 to TRBJ2-5, with 10 nucleotides matching TRBD2. Looked up from germline, CDR1 is ENHRY and CDR2 is SYGVKD. CDR3 size: 16 residues. J gave up 4 bases and V 4 bases, and 9 bases lay outside the gene matches.

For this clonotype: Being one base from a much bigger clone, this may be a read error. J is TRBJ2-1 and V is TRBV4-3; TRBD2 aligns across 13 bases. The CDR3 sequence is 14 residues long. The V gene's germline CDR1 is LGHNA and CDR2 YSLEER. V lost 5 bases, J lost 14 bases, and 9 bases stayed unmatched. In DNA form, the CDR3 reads TGCGCCAGCAGCTTTGGGACTAGCGGGAAGGAGGAGTTCTTC. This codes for CASSFGTSGKEEFF.

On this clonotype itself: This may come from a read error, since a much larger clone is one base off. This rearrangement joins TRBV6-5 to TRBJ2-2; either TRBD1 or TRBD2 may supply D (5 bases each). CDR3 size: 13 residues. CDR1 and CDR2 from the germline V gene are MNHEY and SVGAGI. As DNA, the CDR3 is TGTGCCAGCAGTTACGCCCACACCGGGGACCTGTTTTTT. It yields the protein CASSYAHTGDLFF.

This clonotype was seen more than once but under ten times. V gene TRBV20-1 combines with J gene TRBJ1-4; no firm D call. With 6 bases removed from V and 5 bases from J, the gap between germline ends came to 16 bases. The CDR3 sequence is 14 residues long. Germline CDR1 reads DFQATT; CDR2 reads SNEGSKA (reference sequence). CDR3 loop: CSAEEGSLNEKLFF. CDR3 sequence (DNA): TGCAGTGCCGAAGAGGGCAGTTTGAATGAAAAACTGTTTTTT.

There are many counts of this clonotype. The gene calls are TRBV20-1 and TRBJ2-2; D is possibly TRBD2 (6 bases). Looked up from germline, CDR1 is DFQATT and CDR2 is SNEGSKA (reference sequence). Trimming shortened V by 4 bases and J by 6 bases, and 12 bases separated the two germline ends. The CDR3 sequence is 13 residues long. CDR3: CSAKRAVAGELFF. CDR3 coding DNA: TGCAGTGCTAAGCGGGCAGTGGCCGGGGAGCTGTTTTTT.

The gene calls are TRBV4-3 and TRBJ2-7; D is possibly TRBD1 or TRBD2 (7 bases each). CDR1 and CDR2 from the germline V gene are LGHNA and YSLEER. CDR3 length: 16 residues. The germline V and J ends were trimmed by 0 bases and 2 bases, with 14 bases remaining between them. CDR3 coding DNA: TGCGCCAGCAGCCAAGATATCCAGGGGGGGGCCTACGAGCAGTACTTC. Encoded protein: CASSQDIQGGAYEQYF.

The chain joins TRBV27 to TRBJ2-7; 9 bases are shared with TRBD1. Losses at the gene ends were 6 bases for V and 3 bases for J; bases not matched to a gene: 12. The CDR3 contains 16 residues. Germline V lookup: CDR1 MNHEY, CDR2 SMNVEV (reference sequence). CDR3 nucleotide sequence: TGTGCCAGCAGAGCTTTCCACGGGACAGGGTACTACGAGCAGTACTTC. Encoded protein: CASRAFHGTGYYEQYF.

CDR3 amino acids: CASSRTGNTEAFF. CDR3 nucleotide sequence: TGTGCCAGCAGTCGGACAGGGAACACTGAAGCTTTCTTT. This rearrangement joins TRBV12-3 or TRBV12-4 to TRBJ1-1; 7 bases line up with TRBD1. After removal of 5 bases from V and 1 base from J, the junction contained 1 base not matched to a gene. The CDR3 spans 13 residues.

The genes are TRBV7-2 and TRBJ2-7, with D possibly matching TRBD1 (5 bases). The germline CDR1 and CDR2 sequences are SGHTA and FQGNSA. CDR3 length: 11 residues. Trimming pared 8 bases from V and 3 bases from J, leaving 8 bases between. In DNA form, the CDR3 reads TGTGCCAGCGGCAGGGACTACGAGCAGTACTTC. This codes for CASGRDYEQYF.

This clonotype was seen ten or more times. In DNA form, the CDR3 reads TGTGCCAGCAGCTTGCAGGGTTCTGACCCCTACACCTTC. It specifies CASSLQGSDPYTF. The gene calls are TRBV7-2 and TRBJ1-2, with D possibly TRBD1 on 5 matching bases. Germline CDR1 reads SGHTA; CDR2 reads FQGNSA. Trimming removed 3 bases at V and 10 bases at J, with 15 bases between. The CDR3 runs 13 residues.

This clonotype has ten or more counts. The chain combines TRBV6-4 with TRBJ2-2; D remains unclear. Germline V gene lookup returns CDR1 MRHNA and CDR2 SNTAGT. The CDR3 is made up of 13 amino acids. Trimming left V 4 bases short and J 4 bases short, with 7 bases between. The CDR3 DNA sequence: TGTGCCAGCAGTGTTGGACCCACCGGGGAGCTGTTTTTT. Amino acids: CASSVGPTGELFF.

DNA for the CDR3: TGTGCCAGCAGTTCCATTTTGGACAGACACTATGGCTACACCTTC. Its translation is CASSSILDRHYGYTF. J is TRBJ1-2 and V is TRBV6-5, with a tentative D call TRBD1 (6 bases). In germline, CDR1 is MNHEY, CDR2 SVGAGI. CDR3 length: 15 amino acids. V lost 4 bases and J 3 bases, leaving 15 bases between the germline ends.

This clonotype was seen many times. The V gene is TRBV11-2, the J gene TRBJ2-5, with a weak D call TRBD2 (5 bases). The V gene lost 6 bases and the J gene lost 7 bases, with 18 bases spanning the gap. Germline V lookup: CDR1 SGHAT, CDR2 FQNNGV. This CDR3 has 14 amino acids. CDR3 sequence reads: CASSRTGGSVTQYF. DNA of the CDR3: TGTGCCAGCAGTAGGACTGGAGGATCAGTGACCCAGTACTTC.

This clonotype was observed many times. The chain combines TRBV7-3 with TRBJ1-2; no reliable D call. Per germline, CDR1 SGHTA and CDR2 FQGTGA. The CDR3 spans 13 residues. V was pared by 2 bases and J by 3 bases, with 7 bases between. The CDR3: CASSLSSDYGYTF. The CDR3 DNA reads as TGTGCCAGCAGCTTATCCAGCGACTATGGCTACACCTTC.

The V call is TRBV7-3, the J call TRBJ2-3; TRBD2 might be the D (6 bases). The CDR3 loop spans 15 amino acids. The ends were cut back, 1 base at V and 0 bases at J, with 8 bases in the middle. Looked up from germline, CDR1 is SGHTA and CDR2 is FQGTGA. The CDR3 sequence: CASSLSGTSTDTQYF. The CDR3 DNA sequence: TGTGCCAGCAGCTTAAGCGGGACTAGCACAGATACGCAGTATTTT.

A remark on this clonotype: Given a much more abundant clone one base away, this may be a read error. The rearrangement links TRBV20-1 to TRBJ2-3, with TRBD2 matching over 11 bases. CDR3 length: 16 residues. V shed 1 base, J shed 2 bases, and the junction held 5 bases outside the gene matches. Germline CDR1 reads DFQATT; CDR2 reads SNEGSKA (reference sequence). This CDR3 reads CSARVLAGGNTDTQYF. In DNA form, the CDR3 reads TGCAGTGCTAGAGTCCTAGCGGGGGGTAACACAGATACGCAGTATTTT.

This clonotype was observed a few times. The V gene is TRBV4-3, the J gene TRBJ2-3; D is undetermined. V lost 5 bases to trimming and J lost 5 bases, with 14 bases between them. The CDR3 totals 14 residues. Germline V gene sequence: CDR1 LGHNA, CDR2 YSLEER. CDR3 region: CASSLKPMGDTQYF. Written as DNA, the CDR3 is TGCGCCAGCAGCTTAAAACCGATGGGAGATACGCAGTATTTT.

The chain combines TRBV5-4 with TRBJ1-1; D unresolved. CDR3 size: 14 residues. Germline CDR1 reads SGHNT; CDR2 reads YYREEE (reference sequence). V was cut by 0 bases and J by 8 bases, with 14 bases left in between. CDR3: CASSLVSSVGEAFF. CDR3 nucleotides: TGTGCCAGCAGCTTGGTCTCGTCAGTCGGCGAAGCTTTCTTT.

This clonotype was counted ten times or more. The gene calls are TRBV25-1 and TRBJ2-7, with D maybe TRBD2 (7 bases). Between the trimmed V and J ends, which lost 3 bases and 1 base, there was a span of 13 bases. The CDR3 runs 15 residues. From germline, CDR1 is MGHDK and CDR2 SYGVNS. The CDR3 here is CASSDRGAASYEQYF. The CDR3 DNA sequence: TGTGCCAGCAGTGATCGGGGGGCCGCGTCCTACGAGCAGTACTTC.